The T cell receptor beta chain under discussion was sequenced for a study of blood T cell repertoires in COVID-19. TCRdb's copy holds only in-frame clones and misses some; the assay was immunoSEQ multiplex PCR. The sample yields 270,000 or so clones, approximately 84% seen once. This clone was counted once. The sample has other DNA sequences that encode this CDR3 too. The V and J ends lost 6 bases and 4 bases respectively, with 6 bases between them. There are 11 residues in the CDR3. Sequencing was performed on peripheral blood. V gene TRBV12-3 or TRBV12-4 combines with J gene TRBJ1-1, with D uncertain. The receptor was derived from a human donor in a cohort sampled during active COVID-19. The CDR3 sequence is CASSPGTEAFF. DNA for the CDR3: TGTGCCAGCAGCCCCGGCACTGAAGCTTTCTTT.